This T cell receptor (beta chain) was sequenced during a study of graft-versus-host responses after intestinal transplantation. Overall study context: In this cohort, recipients had multivisceral, liver-intestinal, or isolated intestinal transplants. Anti-thymocyte globulin was used for induction in all recipients, who then took tacrolimus and steroids for approximately 3 years. Study-wide points: The authors found GvH clones in recipient marrow, some appearing first in ileum or blood. Allograft clonal ratios (graft-versus-host to host-versus-graft) were high in patients who had graft-donor T cell macrochimerism.

The method was immunoSEQ multiplex PCR; TCRdb's version includes in-frame clones alone and lacks a portion of them. This sample carries about 96,000 clones, roughly 89% of them seen once, and the ten largest clones take around 0.33%. For this clone: The antigen remains unidentified.

Source: unstimulated CD4+ T cells sorted from spleen or lymph node cells, taken before intestinal transplant. The clonotype originates from a human donor who received an intestinal transplant.

In DNA form, the CDR3 reads TGTGCCTGGAAAGGACAGGGTGCCTACGAGCAGTACTTC. Protein: CAWKGQGAYEQYF. V usage is TRBV30 and J usage is TRBJ2-7, with 8 bases lining up with TRBD1. Germline V lookup: CDR1 GTSNPN, CDR2 SVGIG (reference sequence). V dropped 4 bases and J dropped 2; count of bases not matched to a gene: 4. The CDR3 length is 13 residues.